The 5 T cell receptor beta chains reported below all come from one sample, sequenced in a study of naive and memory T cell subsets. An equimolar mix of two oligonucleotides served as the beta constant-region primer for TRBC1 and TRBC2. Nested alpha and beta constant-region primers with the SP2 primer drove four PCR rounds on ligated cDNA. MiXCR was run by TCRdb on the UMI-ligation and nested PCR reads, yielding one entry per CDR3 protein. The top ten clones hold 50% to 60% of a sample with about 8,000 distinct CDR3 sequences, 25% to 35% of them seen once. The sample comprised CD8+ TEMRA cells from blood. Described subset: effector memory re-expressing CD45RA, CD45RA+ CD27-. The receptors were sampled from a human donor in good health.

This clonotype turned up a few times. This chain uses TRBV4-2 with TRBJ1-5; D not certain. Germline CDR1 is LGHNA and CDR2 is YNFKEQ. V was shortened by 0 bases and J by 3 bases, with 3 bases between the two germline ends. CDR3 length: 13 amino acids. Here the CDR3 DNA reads TGTGCCAGCAGCCAAGATAACAATCAGCCCCAGCATTTT. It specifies CASSQDNNQPQHF.

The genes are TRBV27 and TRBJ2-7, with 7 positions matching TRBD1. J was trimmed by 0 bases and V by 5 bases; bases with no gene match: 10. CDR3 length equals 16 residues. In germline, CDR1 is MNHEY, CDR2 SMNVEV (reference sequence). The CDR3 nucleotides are TGTGCCAGCAGTCCGGAACAGGGGCGAGTCTCCTACGAGCAGTACTTC. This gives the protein CASSPEQGRVSYEQYF.

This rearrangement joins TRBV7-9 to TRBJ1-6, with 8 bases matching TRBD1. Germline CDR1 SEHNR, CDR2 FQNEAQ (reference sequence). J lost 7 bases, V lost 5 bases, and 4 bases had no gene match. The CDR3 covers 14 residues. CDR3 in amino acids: CASSQGARNSPLHF. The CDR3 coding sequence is TGTGCCAGCAGCCAGGGGGCGCGGAATTCACCCCTCCACTTT.

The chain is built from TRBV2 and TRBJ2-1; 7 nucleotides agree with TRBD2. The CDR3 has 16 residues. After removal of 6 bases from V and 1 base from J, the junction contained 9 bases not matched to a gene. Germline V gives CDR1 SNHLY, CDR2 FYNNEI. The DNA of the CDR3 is TGTGCCAGCAGGGACGCAAGACTAGCATCCTACAATGAGCAGTTCTTC. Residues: CASRDARLASYNEQFF. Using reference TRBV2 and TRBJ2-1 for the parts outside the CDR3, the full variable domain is EPEVTQTPSHQVTQMGQEVILRCVPISNHLYFYWYRQILGQKVEFLVSFYNNEISEKSEIFDDQFSVERPDGSNFTLKIRSTKLEDSAMYFCASRDARLASYNEQFFGPGTRLTVL.

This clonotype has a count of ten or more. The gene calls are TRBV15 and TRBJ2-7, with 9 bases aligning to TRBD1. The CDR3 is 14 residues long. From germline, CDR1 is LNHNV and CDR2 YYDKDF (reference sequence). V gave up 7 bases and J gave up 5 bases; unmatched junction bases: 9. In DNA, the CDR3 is TGTGCCACCAACTTGGGACAGGGTGAGGACGAGCAGTACTTC. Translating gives CATNLGQGEDEQYF.